This TCR beta chain was recovered during a study of blood T cell repertoires in COVID-19. Using immunoSEQ multiplex PCR, the repertoire was profiled, and TCRdb retains in-frame clones only, with some absent. In the table there are about 270,000 clones, about 89% of which are singletons. The CDR3 runs 14 residues. The germline V and J ends were trimmed by 2 bases and 4 bases, with 11 bases remaining between them. CDR1 is MNHEY and CDR2 is SVGEGT in the germline V gene. The V and J genes are TRBV6-2 or TRBV6-3 and TRBJ1-1; D call uncertain. Sequencing input: PBMCs or T cells enriched from blood (not recorded which). This sequence was found in a woman aged 18-29 years who had recovered from COVID-19. CDR3 in DNA: TGTGCCAGCAGTTACGGTTATGAGGGCACTGAAGCTTTCTTT. This translates into CASSYGYEGTEAFF.